A single sample is the source of the 17 T cell receptor beta chains below, sequenced in a study of CD8 T cells in ankylosing spondylitis (TCRdb year 2017). Libraries were made using 5' RACE. The instrument was an Illumina HiSeq 2500. TCRdb reran the public reads through fastp at Q25 and MiXCR, keeping productive beta chains. Entries that share a CDR3 protein sequence are merged under the most common genes and DNA. For this sample the table gives under 550,000 distinct CDR3 sequences, of which around 26% were detected only once. The ten biggest clones cover approximately 1% of the sample. Overall study results and their limits: A TCR beta motif of fewer than 10 highly homologous amino acid variants appeared characteristic of blood from ankylosing spondylitis patients.

No antigens are known for them. The sample comprised blood, either unsorted or a sorted T cell fraction (not recorded which). These receptors were taken from a male donor with ankylosing spondylitis.

The chain combines TRBV28 with TRBJ1-5; 7 bases line up with TRBD1. This CDR3 comprises 15 residues. Trimming at V came to 8 bases and at J to 6 bases, leaving 13 bases not matched to a gene. Looked up from germline, CDR1 is MDHEN and CDR2 is SYDVKM. As DNA, the CDR3 is TGTGCCAGCGCTGAGACAGGGCGGGGGGGTCAGCCCCAGCATTTT. It codes for CASAETGRGGQPQHF.

This CDR3 is CASSVGGQAYEQYF. The CDR3, as DNA: TGTGCCAGCAGCGTAGGGGGACAGGCCTACGAGCAGTACTTC. This chain joins TRBV9 and TRBJ2-7; 8 bases map to TRBD1. The CDR3 is 14 residues long. Germline V gene data show CDR1 as SGDLS and CDR2 as YYNGEE. The junction had 1 base not matched to a gene; V was cut back by 0 bases and J by 2 bases. The variable domain in full, with the rest retrieved from reference TRBV9 and TRBJ2-7, is DSGVTQTPKHLITATGQRVTLRCSPRSGDLSVYWYQQSLDQGLQFLIQYYNGEERAKGNILERFSAQQFPDLHSELNLSSLELGDSALYFCASSVGGQAYEQYFGPGTRLTVT.

This rearrangement joins TRBV5-1 to TRBJ2-7; weak D call: TRBD1 (6 bases). The CDR3 contains 14 residues. Germline V gene lookup returns CDR1 SGHRS and CDR2 YFSETQ. V shed 1 base and J shed 4 bases, with 12 bases lying between them. CDR3 sequence reads: CASSLFGGGYEQYV. The CDR3 DNA reads as TGCGCCAGCAGCTTGTTTGGGGGCGGATACGAGCAGTACGTC.

V usage is TRBV29-1 and J usage is TRBJ1-2; D call uncertain. The CDR3 sequence is 14 residues long. The germline V gene has CDR1 SQVTM and CDR2 ANQGSEA. V dropped 7 bases and J dropped 0 bases, with 15 bases sitting between them. Here the CDR3 reads CSADAGSTNYGYTF. The CDR3 DNA reads TGCAGCGCCGACGCCGGCTCGACTAACTATGGCTACACCTTC.

This clonotype has just a few counts. This rearrangement joins TRBV12-3 or TRBV12-4 to TRBJ2-7; 7 bases align to TRBD1. The CDR3 has 13 residues. V lost 6 bases and J lost 11; bases outside the gene matches: 13. This chain's CDR3 is CASRGDSPLREYF. The CDR3 nucleotides are TGTGCCAGCAGGGGGGACAGCCCCCTTCGAGAGTACTTC.

The J gene is TRBJ2-3, the V gene TRBV5-1, with D possibly being TRBD1 (5 bases). Germline CDR1 and CDR2: SGHRS and YFSETQ. V lost 6 bases to trimming and J lost 0 bases, with 8 bases between them. The CDR3 is 13 residues long. DNA for the CDR3: TGCGCCAGCACTGGGGCTAGCACAGATACGCAGTATTTT. Amino acid sequence: CASTGASTDTQYF.

The rearrangement links TRBV7-8 to TRBJ1-3, with D maybe TRBD1 (5 bases). The CDR3 contains 15 residues. Germline V CDR1 and CDR2: SGHVS, FQNEAQ. V was clipped by 5 bases and J by 1 base, with 12 bases between them. The CDR3 nucleotides are TGTGCCAGCAGCCTCGGGGCGAGATCTGGAAACACCATATATTTT. It yields the protein CASSLGARSGNTIYF.

This clonotype was counted a few times. V usage is TRBV2 and J usage is TRBJ1-5; D might be TRBD1 (6 bases). This CDR3 is built from 15 residues. Germline V gene lookup returns CDR1 SNHLY and CDR2 FYNNEI. Trimming took off 3 bases at V and 3 bases at J, with 12 bases between the two ends. CDR3 DNA: TGTGCCAGCAGTGAGCTACAGGGAGACAATCAGCCCCAGCATTTT. Protein product: CASSELQGDNQPQHF.

This clonotype appeared many times. V and J are TRBV27 and TRBJ1-5; D possibly corresponds to TRBD1 (6 bases). CDR1 MNHEY and CDR2 SMNVEV come from the germline V gene (reference sequence). This CDR3 region has 16 residues. The ends were cut back, 5 bases at V and 4 bases at J, with 18 bases in the middle. The CDR3 region has the DNA TGTGCCAGCAGTCCTACAACAGGGAGGGTAAATCAGCCCCAGCATTTT. It yields the protein CASSPTTGRVNQPQHF.

This sequence joins TRBV6-1 and TRBJ2-1, with D possibly being TRBD1 or TRBD2 (5 bases each). The CDR3 sequence is 14 residues long. From germline, CDR1 is MNHNS and CDR2 SASEGT. The V gene lost 3 bases and the J gene lost 6 bases, with 12 bases spanning the gap. The CDR3 DNA sequence: TGTGCCAGCAGTGATCCCGGGACCGCCAATGAGCAGTTCTTC. Translating it yields CASSDPGTANEQFF.

This clonotype was observed a few times. This chain connects TRBV29-1 to TRBJ2-3; no firm D call. V was trimmed by 1 base and J by 0 bases, leaving 11 bases between them. This CDR3 region has 15 residues. CDR1 and CDR2 (germline): SQVTM, ANQGSEA. The CDR3 bases are TGCAGCGTTGAAGGGATCGGTCCCAGCACAGATACGCAGTATTTT. It is translated as CSVEGIGPSTDTQYF.

This chain joins TRBV28 and TRBJ1-3, with D unresolved. V lost 4 bases and J lost 0, with 10 bases in between. Per germline, CDR1 MDHEN and CDR2 SYDVKM. The CDR3 length is 15 residues. The CDR3 DNA is TGTGCCAGCAGTTCCTCAAGAGGCTCTGGAAACACCATATATTTT. This translates into CASSSSRGSGNTIYF. The entire variable domain, with the rest obtained from reference TRBV28 and TRBJ1-3, is as follows: DVKVTQSSRYLVKRTGEKVFLECVQDMDHENMFWYRQDPGLGLRLIYFSYDVKMKEKGDIPEGYSVSREKKERFSLILESASTNQTSMYLCASSSSRGSGNTIYFGEGSWLTVV.

This chain uses TRBV6-1 with TRBJ2-1, with 7 bases aligning to TRBD2. Unmatched junction bases numbered 3, after V lost 4 bases and J lost 0 bases. Looked up from germline, CDR1 is MNHNS and CDR2 is SASEGT. CDR3 length: 15 amino acids. The CDR3 region is CASSALADSYNEQFF. For the CDR3, the DNA is TGTGCCAGCAGTGCTCTAGCGGACTCCTACAATGAGCAGTTCTTC.

The chain carries TRBV6-1 and TRBJ2-5, with D unresolved. This CDR3 is built from 16 residues. V was pared by 5 bases and J by 4 bases, with 20 bases between. Germline CDR1 is MNHNS and CDR2 is SASEGT. The CDR3 nucleotides are TGTGCCAGCAGTCCTCTGGGCCAGATGGCTTCAGAGACCCAGTACTTC. It yields the protein CASSPLGQMASETQYF.

The V call is TRBV5-1, the J call TRBJ1-5; TRBD1 might be the D (5 bases). The CDR3 extends over 16 amino acids. The V end was cut by 5 bases, the J end by 0 bases, with 15 bases between. Germline V gene data show CDR1 as SGHRS and CDR2 as YFSETQ. As DNA, the CDR3 is TGCGCCAGCAGTTGGGGGACGGAAGATAGCAATCAGCCCCAGCATTTT. Its translation: CASSWGTEDSNQPQHF.

The chain employs TRBV29-1 and TRBJ2-7; the D gene is possibly TRBD2 (6 bases). The CDR3 consists of 11 residues. Germline V lookup: CDR1 SQVTM, CDR2 ANQGSEA. V lost 6 bases to trimming and J lost 3 bases, with 9 bases between them. This CDR3 is CSVGTDYEQYV. CDR3 DNA sequence: TGCAGCGTAGGGACTGACTACGAGCAGTACGTC.

The chain combines TRBV11-2 with TRBJ2-7; 10 bases are a match to TRBD2. CDR1 is SGHAT and CDR2 is FQNNGV in the germline V gene. V lost 5 bases and J lost 5; bases outside the gene matches: 9. This CDR3 is built from 15 residues. CDR3 sequence: CASSTQGLAANEQYF. DNA for the CDR3: TGTGCCAGCAGCACTCAAGGACTAGCGGCTAACGAGCAGTACTTC.